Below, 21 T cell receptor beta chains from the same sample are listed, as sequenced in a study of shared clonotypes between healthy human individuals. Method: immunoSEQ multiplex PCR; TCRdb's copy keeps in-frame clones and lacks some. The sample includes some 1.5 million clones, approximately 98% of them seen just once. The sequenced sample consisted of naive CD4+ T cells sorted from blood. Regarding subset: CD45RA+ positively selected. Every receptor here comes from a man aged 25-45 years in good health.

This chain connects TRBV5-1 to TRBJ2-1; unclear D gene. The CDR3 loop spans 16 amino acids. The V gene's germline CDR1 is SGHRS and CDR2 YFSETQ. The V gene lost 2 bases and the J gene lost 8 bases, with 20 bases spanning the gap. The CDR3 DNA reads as TGCGCCAGCAGCTTTCCCCCGAGCCCACCCCCATATGAGCAGTTCTTC. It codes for CASSFPPSPPPYEQFF.

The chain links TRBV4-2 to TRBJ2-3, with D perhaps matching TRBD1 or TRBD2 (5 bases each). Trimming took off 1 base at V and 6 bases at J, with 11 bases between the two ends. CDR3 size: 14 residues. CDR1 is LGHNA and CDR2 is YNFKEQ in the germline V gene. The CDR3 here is CASSQAVWGDTQYF. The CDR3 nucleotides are TGTGCCAGCAGCCAAGCCGTTTGGGGGGATACGCAGTATTTT.

The CDR3 nucleotides read TGCAGCGTTGCACAGGGCCCCGGGAGTGGCTACACCTTC. It yields the protein CSVAQGPGSGYTF. The V gene is TRBV29-1, the J gene TRBJ1-2, with D maybe TRBD1 (6 bases). The CDR3 extends over 13 amino acids. Germline V lookup: CDR1 SQVTM, CDR2 ANQGSEA. V was clipped by 4 bases and J by 7 bases, with 16 bases between them.

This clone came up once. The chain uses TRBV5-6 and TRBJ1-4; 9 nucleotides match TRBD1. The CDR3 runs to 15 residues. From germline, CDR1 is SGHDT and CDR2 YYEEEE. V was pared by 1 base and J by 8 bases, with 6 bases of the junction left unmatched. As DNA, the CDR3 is TGTGCCAGCAGCTTGCCGGGACAGGGAGAAGAAAAACTGTTTTTT. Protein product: CASSLPGQGEEKLFF.

CDR3 protein: CASSLTSGSYEQYF. CDR3 sequence (DNA): TGCGCCAGCAGCCTCACTAGCGGGAGCTACGAGCAGTACTTC. V and J are TRBV4-3 and TRBJ2-7; 11 bases agree with TRBD2. The junction had 2 bases not matched to a gene; V was cut back by 4 bases and J by 3 bases. The CDR3 has 14 residues. Per the germline V gene, CDR1 is LGHNA and CDR2 is YSLEER.

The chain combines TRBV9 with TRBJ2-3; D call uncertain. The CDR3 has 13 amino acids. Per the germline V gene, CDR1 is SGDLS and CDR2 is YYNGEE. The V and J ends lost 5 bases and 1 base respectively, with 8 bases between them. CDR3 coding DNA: TGTGCCAGCAGTCCCCACGGCACAGATACGCAGTATTTT. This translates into CASSPHGTDTQYF. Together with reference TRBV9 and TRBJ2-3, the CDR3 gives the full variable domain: DSGVTQTPKHLITATGQRVTLRCSPRSGDLSVYWYQQSLDQGLQFLIQYYNGEERAKGNILERFSAQQFPDLHSELNLSSLELGDSALYFCASSPHGTDTQYFGPGTRLTVL.

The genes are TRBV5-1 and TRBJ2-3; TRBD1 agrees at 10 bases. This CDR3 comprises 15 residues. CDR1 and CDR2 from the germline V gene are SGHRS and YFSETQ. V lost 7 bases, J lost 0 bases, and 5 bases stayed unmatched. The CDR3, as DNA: TGCGCCAGCTTCGACAGGGGGCTCAGCACAGATACGCAGTATTTT. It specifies CASFDRGLSTDTQYF.

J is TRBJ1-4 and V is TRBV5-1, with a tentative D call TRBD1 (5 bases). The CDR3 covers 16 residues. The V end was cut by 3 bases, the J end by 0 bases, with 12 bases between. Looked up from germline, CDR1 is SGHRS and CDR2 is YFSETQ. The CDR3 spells CASSWGPAATNEKLFF. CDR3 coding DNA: TGCGCCAGCAGCTGGGGCCCGGCAGCAACTAATGAAAAACTGTTTTTT.

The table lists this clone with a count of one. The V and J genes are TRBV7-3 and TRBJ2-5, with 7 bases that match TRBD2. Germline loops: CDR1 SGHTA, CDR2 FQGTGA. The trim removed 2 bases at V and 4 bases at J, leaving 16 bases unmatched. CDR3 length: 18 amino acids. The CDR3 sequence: CASSLAGLRGSSAETQYF. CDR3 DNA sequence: TGTGCCAGCAGCTTAGCGGGCCTCCGCGGGAGTTCGGCAGAGACCCAGTACTTC.

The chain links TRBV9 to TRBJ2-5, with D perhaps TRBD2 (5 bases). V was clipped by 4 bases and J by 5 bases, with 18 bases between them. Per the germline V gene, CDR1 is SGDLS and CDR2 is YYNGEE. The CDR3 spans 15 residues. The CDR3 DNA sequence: TGTGCCAGCAGCTCCTCGACAAGGACTCGGGAGACCCAGTACTTC. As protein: CASSSSTRTRETQYF. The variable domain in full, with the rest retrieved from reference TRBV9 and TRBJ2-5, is DSGVTQTPKHLITATGQRVTLRCSPRSGDLSVYWYQQSLDQGLQFLIQYYNGEERAKGNILERFSAQQFPDLHSELNLSSLELGDSALYFCASSSSTRTRETQYFGPGTRLLVL.

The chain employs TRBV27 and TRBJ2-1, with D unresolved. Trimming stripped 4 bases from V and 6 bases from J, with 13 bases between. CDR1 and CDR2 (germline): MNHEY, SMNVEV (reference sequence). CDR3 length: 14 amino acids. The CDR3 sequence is CASSYSLVGNEQFF. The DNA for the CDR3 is TGTGCCAGCAGTTACTCGTTGGTGGGCAATGAGCAGTTCTTC.

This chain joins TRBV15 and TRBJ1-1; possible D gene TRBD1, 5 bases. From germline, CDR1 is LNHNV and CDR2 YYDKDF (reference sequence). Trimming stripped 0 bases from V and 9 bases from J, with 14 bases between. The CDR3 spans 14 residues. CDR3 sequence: CATSRDPTGTQAFF. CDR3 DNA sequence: TGTGCCACCAGCAGAGACCCCACAGGCACCCAAGCTTTCTTT.

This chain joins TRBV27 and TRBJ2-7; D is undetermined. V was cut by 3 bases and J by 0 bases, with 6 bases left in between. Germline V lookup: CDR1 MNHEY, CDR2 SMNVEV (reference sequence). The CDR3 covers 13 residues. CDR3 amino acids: CASSLVVSYEQYF. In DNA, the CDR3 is TGTGCCAGCAGTTTGGTGGTCTCCTACGAGCAGTACTTC.

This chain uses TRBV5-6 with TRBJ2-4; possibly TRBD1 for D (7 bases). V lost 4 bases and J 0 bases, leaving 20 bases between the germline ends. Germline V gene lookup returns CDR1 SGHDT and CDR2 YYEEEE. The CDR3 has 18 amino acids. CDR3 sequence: CASSLYRGGELAKNIQYF. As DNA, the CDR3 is TGTGCCAGCAGCCTCTACAGGGGCGGGGAACTAGCCAAAAACATTCAGTACTTC.

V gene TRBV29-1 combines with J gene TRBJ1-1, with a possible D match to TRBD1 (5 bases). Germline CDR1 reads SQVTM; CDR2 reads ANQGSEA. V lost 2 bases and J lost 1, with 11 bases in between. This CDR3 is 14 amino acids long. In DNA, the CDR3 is TGCAGCGTTGAATGGGGTGGGACGAACACTGAAGCTTTCTTT. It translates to CSVEWGGTNTEAFF.

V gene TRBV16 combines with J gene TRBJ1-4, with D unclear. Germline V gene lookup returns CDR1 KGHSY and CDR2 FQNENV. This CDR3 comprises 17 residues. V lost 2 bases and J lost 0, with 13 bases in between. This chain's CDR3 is CASSQMLGPPTNEKLFF. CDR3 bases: TGTGCCAGCAGCCAAATGCTCGGGCCACCAACTAATGAAAAACTGTTTTTT.

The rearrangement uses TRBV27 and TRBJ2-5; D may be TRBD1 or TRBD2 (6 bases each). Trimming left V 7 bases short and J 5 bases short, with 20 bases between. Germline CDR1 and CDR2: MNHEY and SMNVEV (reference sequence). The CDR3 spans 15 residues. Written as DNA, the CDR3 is TGTGCCAGCACCAAACTCAGGGGTGGAGGGGAGACCCAGTACTTC. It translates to CASTKLRGGGETQYF.

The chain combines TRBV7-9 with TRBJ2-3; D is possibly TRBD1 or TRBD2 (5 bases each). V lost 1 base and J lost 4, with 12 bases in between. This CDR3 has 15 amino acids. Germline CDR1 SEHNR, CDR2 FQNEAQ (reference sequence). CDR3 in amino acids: CASSLVEGSPDTQYF. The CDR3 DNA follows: TGTGCCAGCAGCTTAGTCGAGGGGAGCCCAGATACGCAGTATTTT.

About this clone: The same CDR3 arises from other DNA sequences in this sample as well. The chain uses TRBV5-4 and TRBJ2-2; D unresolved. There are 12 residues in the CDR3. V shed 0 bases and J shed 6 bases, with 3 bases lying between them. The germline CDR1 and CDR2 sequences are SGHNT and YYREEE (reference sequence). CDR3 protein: CASSLEAGELFF. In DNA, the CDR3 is TGTGCCAGCAGCTTGGAAGCCGGGGAGCTGTTTTTT.

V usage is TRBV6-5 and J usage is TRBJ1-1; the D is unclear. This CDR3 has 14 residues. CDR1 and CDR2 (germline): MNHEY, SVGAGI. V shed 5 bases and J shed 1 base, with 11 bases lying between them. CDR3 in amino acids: CASSPSYRNTEAFF. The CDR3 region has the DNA TGTGCCAGCAGTCCCTCTTACAGGAACACTGAAGCTTTCTTT.

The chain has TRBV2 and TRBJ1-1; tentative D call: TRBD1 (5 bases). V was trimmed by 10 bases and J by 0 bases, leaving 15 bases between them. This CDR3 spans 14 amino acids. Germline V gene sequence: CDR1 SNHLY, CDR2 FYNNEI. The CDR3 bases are TGTGCCACGAAAAAGGGGCAGCTGAACACTGAAGCTTTCTTT. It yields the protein CATKKGQLNTEAFF. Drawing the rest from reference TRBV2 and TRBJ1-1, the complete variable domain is EPEVTQTPSHQVTQMGQEVILRCVPISNHLYFYWYRQILGQKVEFLVSFYNNEISEKSEIFDDQFSVERPDGSNFTLKIRSTKLEDSAMYFCATKKGQLNTEAFFGQGTRLTVV.